This T cell receptor (beta chain) is from a study of molecular identifiers for immune sequencing clone quantification. Study background: In replicates, RNA taken from 20,000 or 100,000 naive CD8 cells was divided five ways, and four portions underwent sequencing. Study-wide findings and caveats: Clones exceeding 20 RNA copies carried over 99% of effector molecules but under 1% of naive-cell molecules.

This clonotype was counted many times. Antigen: not known. The V end was cut by 3 bases, the J end by 5 bases, with 11 bases between. CDR1 and CDR2 from the germline V gene are MNHEY and SMNVEV (reference sequence). The CDR3 is 15 residues long. TCRdb re-called the PCR reads with MiXCR, one entry per CDR3 protein. This sample has approximately 630,000 distinct CDR3 sequences, with about 25% found just once. The sequence was collected from a human donor in good health. Some libraries in this study had Jurkat cell RNA spiked in. Sequencing input: naive CD8+ T cells from blood, with Jurkat cell RNA spiked in. Subset noted: FACS-sorted CD8+CD4-CCR7+CD45RA+ naive T cells. The chain uses TRBV27 and TRBJ1-6; D remains unclear. The CDR3 protein is CASSLVGHHNSPLHF. The CDR3 DNA reads as TGTGCCAGCAGTTTGGTCGGTCACCATAATTCACCCCTCCACTTT.